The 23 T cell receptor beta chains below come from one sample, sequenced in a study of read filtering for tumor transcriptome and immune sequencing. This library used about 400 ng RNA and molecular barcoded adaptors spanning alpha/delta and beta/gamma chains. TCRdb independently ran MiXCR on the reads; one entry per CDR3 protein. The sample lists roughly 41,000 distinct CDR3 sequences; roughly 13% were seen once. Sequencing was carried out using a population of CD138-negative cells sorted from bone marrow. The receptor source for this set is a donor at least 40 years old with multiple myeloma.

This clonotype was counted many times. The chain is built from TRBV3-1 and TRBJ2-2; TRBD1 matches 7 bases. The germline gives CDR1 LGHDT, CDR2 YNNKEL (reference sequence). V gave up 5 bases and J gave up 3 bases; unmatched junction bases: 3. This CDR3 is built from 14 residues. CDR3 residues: CASSKGTDTGELFF. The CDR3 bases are TGTGCCAGCAGCAAAGGGACAGACACCGGGGAGCTGTTTTTT.

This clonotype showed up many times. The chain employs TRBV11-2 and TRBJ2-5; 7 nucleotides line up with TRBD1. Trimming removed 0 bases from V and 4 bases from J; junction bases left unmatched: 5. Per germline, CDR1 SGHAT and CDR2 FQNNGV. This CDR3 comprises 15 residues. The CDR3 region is CASSLDRGSRETQYF. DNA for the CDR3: TGTGCCAGCAGCTTAGACAGGGGGTCGCGAGAGACCCAGTACTTC.

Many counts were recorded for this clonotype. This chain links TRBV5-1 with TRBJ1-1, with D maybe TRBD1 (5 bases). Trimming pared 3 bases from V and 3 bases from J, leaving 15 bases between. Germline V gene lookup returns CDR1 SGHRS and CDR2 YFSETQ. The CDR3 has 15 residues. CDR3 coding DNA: TGCGCCAGCAGCTCGCAGACAGTCGCGGACACTGAAGCTTTCTTT. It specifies CASSSQTVADTEAFF.

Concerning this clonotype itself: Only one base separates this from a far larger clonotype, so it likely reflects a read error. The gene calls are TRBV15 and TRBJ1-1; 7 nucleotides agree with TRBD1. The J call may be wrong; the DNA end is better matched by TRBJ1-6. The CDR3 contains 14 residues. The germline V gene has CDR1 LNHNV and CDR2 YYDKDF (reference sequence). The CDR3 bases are TGTGCCACCAGCACCCCGGGACAGTTGACACCCCTCCACTTT. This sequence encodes CATSTPGQLTPLHF.

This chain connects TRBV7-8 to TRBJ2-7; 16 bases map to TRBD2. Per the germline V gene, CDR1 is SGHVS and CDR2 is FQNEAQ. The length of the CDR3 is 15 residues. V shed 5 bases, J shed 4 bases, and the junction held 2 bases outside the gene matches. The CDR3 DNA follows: TGTGCCAGCAGCGTGGGACTAGCGGGAGGGTACGAGCAGTACTTC. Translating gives CASSVGLAGGYEQYF.

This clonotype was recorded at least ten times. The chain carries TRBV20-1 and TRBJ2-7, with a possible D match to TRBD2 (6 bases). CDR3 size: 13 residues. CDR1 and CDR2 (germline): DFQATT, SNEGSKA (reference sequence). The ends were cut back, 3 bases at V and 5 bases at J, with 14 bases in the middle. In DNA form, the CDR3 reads TGCAGTGCTAGGGGACTTGGCGTCCACGAGCAGTACTTC. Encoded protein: CSARGLGVHEQYF.

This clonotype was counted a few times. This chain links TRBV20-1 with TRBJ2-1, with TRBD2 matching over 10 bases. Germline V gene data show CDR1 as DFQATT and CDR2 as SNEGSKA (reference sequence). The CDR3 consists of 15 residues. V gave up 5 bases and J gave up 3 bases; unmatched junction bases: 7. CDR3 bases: TGCAGTGCTTCACCTCTAGCGGGAGACTACAATGAGCAGTTCTTC. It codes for CSASPLAGDYNEQFF.

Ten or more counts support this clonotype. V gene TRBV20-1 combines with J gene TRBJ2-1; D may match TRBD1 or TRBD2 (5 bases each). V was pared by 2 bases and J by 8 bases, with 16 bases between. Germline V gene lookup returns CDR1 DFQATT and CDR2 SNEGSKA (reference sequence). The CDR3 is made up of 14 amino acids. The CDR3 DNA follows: TGCAGTGCTAGACCACGAAGCTGGGGGTATGAGCAGTTCTTC. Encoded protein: CSARPRSWGYEQFF.

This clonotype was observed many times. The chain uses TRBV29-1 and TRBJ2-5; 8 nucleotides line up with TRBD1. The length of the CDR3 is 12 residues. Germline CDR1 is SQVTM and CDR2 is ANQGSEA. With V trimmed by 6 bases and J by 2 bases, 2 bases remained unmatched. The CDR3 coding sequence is TGCAGCGTCCGGACAGGGCAAGAGACCCAGTACTTC. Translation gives CSVRTGQETQYF.

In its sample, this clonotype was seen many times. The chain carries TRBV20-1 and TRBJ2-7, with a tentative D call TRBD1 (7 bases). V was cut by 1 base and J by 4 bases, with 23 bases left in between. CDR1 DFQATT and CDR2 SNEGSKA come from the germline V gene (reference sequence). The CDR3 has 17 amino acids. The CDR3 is CSARGVDGGGASYEQYF. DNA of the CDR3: TGCAGTGCTAGAGGGGTAGATGGAGGGGGCGCGTCGTACGAGCAGTACTTC.

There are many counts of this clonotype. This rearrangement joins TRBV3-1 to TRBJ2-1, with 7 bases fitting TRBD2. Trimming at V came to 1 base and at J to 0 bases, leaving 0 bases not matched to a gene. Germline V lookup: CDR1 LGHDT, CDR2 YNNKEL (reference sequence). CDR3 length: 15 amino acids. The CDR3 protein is CASSQGGGSYNEQFF. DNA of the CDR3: TGTGCCAGCAGCCAAGGGGGGGGCTCCTACAATGAGCAGTTCTTC.

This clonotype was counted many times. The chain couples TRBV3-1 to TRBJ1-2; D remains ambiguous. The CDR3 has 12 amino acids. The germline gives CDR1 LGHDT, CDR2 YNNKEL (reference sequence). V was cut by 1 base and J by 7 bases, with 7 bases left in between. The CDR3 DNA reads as TGTGCCAGCAGCCAAGGGGGAAGTGGCTACACCTTC. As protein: CASSQGGSGYTF.

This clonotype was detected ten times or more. This CDR3 reads CASSRDRDNEQFF. The CDR3 nucleotides are TGTGCCAGCAGTCGGGACAGGGATAATGAGCAGTTCTTC. This chain connects TRBV12-3 or TRBV12-4 to TRBJ2-1, with 9 bases lining up with TRBD1. This CDR3 has 13 amino acids. V trimming: 5 bases; J trimming: 7 bases; junction bases outside the gene matches: 3.

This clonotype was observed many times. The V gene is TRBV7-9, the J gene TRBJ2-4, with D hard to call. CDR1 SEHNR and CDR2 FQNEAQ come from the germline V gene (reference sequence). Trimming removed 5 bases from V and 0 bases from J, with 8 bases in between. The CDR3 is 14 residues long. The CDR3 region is CASSESEAKNIQYF. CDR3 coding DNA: TGTGCCAGCAGCGAGAGTGAAGCCAAAAACATTCAGTACTTC. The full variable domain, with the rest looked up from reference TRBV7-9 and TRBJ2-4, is DTGVSQNPRHKITKRGQNVTFRCDPISEHNRLYWYRQTLGQGPEFLTYFQNEAQLEKSRLLSDRFSAERPKGSFSTLEIQRTEQGDSAMYLCASSESEAKNIQYFGAGTRLSVL.

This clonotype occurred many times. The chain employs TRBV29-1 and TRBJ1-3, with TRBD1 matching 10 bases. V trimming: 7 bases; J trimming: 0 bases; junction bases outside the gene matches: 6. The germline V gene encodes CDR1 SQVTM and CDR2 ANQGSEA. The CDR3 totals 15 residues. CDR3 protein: CSAGQGLDSGNTIYF. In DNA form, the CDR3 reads TGCAGCGCGGGACAGGGGTTGGACTCTGGAAACACCATATATTTT.

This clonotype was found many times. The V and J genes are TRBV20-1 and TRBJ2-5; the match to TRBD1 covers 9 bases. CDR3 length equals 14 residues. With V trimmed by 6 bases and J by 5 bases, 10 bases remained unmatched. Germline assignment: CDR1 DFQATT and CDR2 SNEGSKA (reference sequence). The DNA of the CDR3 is TGCAGTGCCGAGCCCGGACAGGGGAGGGAGACCCAGTACTTC. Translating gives CSAEPGQGRETQYF.

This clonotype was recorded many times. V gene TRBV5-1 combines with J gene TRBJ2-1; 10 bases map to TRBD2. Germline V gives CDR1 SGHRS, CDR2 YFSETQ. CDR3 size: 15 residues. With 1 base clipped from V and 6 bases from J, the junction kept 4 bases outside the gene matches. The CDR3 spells CASSLLAGDFNEQFF. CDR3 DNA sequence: TGCGCCAGCAGCTTGCTAGCGGGAGACTTCAATGAGCAGTTCTTC.

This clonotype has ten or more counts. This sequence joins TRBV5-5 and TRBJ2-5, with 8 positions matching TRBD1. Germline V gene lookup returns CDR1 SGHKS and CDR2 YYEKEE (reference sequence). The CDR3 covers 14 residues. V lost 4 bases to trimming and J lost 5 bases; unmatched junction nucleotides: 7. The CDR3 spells CASSIGQGRETQYF. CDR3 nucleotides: TGTGCCAGCAGCATCGGACAGGGTCGGGAGACCCAGTACTTC.

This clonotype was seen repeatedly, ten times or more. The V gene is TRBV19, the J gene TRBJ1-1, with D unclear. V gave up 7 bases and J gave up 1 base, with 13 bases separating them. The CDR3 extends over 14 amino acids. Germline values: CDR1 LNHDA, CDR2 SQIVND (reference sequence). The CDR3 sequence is CASTPVGSNTEAFF. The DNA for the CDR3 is TGTGCCAGTACCCCCGTAGGTTCGAACACTGAAGCTTTCTTT. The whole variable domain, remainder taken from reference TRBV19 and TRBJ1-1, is DGGITQSPKYLFRKEGQNVTLSCEQNLNHDAMYWYRQDPGQGLRLIYYSQIVNDFQKGDIAEGYSVSREKKESFPLTVTSAQKNPTAFYLCASTPVGSNTEAFFGQGTRLTVV.

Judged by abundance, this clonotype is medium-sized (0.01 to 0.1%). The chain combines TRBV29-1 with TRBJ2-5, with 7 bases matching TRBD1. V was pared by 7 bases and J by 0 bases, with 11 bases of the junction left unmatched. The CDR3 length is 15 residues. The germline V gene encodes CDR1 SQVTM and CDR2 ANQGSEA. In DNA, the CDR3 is TGCAGCGGAGCGACCGGGACAGTGTACCAAGAGACCCAGTACTTC. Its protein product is CSGATGTVYQETQYF.

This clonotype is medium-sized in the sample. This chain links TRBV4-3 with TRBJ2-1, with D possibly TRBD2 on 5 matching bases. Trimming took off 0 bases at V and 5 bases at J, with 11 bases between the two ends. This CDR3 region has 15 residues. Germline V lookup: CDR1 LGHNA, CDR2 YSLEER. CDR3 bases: TGCGCCAGCAGCCAAGAGAGACTATTAGACAATGAGCAGTTCTTC. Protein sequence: CASSQERLLDNEQFF.

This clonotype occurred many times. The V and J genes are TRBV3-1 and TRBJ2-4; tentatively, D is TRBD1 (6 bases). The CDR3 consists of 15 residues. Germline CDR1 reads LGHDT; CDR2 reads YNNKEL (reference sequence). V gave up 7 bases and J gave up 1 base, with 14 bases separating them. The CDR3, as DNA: TGTGCCAGCACAAATGCAGGGGCTGCCAAAAACATTCAGTACTTC. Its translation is CASTNAGAAKNIQYF.

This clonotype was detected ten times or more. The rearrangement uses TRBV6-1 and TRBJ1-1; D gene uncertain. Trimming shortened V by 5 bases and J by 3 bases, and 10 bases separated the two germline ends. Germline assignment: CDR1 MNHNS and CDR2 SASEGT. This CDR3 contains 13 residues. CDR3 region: CASSYGGYTEAFF. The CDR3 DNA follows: TGTGCCAGCAGTTATGGAGGGTACACTGAAGCTTTCTTT.